These T cell receptor beta chains were read from a single sample in a study of T cells in localized non-small cell lung cancer. This table comes from immunoSEQ multiplex PCR, and its TCRdb copy is limited to in-frame clones, with some not included. The table records around 1,900 clones, 26% of them present only once. Specimen: normal lung tissue next to the tumor, collected before any cancer treatment. Every receptor here comes from an older female donor with stage I lung adenocarcinoma. Each CDR3 is given with its conserved first and last residue. A D gene is named only where the DNA matches it firmly. Size values are once, few and many counts, or a class for expanded clones, and some rows have none.

TRBV11-3	-	TRBJ2-1	15	-	TGTGCCAGCAGCTTTAGGTCTACCTCCTACAATGAGCAGTTCTTC	CASSFRSTSYNEQFF
TRBV28	large	TRBJ2-3	13	-	TGTGCCAGCAGTCCCCGAGGGAAAGAGACGCAGTATTTT	CASSPRGKETQYF
TRBV7-2	-	TRBJ1-1	13	-	TGTGCCAGCACCATGCGCCCGAACACTGAAGCTTTCTTT	CASTMRPNTEAFF
TRBV12-5	few	TRBJ1-1	15	TRBD1	TGTGCTAGTGGTTTCTCGACAGGGGCGAACACTGAAGCTTTCTTT	CASGFSTGANTEAFF
TRBV19	few	TRBJ2-3	13	-	TGTGCCAGTAGTACAGAGAACACAGATACGCAGTATTTT	CASSTENTDTQYF
TRBV6-8	few	TRBJ2-3	15	-	TGTGCCAGCAGCCCTCTGGGGGCAGGGAGAGATACGCAGTATTTT	CASSPLGAGRDTQYF
TRBV6-8	few	TRBJ2-1	18	-	TGTGCCAGCAGTTACACCCACCTTTCAGCGTCTAACTACAATGAGCAGTTCTTC	CASSYTHLSASNYNEQFF
TRBV11-3	medium-sized	TRBJ1-4	16	TRBD1	TGTGCCAGCAGCTTGGGGACAGCTGCAGACAATGAAAAACTGTTTTTT	CASSLGTAADNEKLFF
TRBV7-2	few	TRBJ1-1	13	-	TGTGCCAGCAGCCAGGACAGGAACACTGAAGCTTTCTTT	CASSQDRNTEAFF
TRBV6-8	large	TRBJ2-3	15	-	TGTGCCAGCAGCCCTCGCCGCCTCGGCACAGATACGCAGTATTTT	CASSPRRLGTDTQYF
TRBV12-5	-	TRBJ2-2	15	-	TGTGCCAGCAAGCGTGGGCTTACAAACACCGGGGAGCTGTTTTTT	CASKRGLTNTGELFF
TRBV19	-	TRBJ2-7	13	-	TGTGCCAGTAGTATAGCGGACGGGGACGAGCAGTACTTC	CASSIADGDEQYF
TRBV15	-	TRBJ1-5	14	-	TGTGCCACCAGCGCGGGGAGGATGGATCAGCCCCAGCATTTT	CATSAGRMDQPQHF
TRBV9	few	TRBJ1-3	15	-	TGTGCCAGCAGCGTAGAAGGGAACTCTGGAAACACCATATATTTT	CASSVEGNSGNTIYF
TRBV6-8	few	TRBJ2-1	17	TRBD2	TGTGCCAGCAGTTACTCATCAACTAGCGGGAGGGGCAATGAGCAGTTCTTC	CASSYSSTSGRGNEQFF
TRBV9	-	TRBJ2-3	15	TRBD2	TGTGCCAGCAGCGTTATAGCGGGAAGCACAGATACGCAGTATTTT	CASSVIAGSTDTQYF
TRBV28	-	TRBJ2-5	15	-	TGTGCCAGCAGTTTACGTCGGTCACACCAAGAGACCCAGTACTTC	CASSLRRSHQETQYF
TRBV10-2	-	TRBJ1-2	14	TRBD1	TGCGCCAGCAGTGAGTCGGGACAGGGTTATGGCTACACCTTC	CASSESGQGYGYTF
TRBV19	-	TRBJ2-6	18	-	TGTGCCAGTAGTGATTTGTCGAAAATCACAAAGTCGGGCCAACGTCCTGCTTTC	CASSDLSKITKSGQRPAF
TRBV11-3	-	TRBJ2-3	15	TRBD1	TGTGCCAGCAGCACCGGACAGGCAAGCACAGATACGCAGTATTTT	CASSTGQASTDTQYF
TRBV29-1	-	TRBJ2-7	12	TRBD1	TGCAGTATACAGGGGCCTAGCTACGAGCAGTACTTC	CSIQGPSYEQYF
TRBV10-3	few	TRBJ1-1	14	TRBD1	TGTGCCATCAGTGAGTGGACAGGGAACACTGAAGCTTTCTTT	CAISEWTGNTEAFF
TRBV6-8	-	TRBJ1-2	17	TRBD1	TGTGCCAGTTTTTCCCCGGGACAGGGGGCTTCAGGCTATGGCTACACCTTC	CASFSPGQGASGYGYTF
TRBV19	few	TRBJ1-4	14	-	TGTGCCAGTAGTGACGGGACTCCGGGAGAAAAACTGTTTTTT	CASSDGTPGEKLFF
TRBV6-8	medium-sized	TRBJ2-6	15	-	TGTGCCAGCAGTGACGGGGGAGGTGGGGCCAACGTCCTGACTTTC	CASSDGGGGANVLTF
TRBV15	few	TRBJ2-3	16	-	TGTGCCACCAGCGTGGGAACGACGGGAGCTGGGGATACGCAGTATTTT	CATSVGTTGAGDTQYF
TRBV11-3	medium-sized	TRBJ2-4	16	-	TGTGCCAGCAGCATGAACGGTGGGCTAGCCAAAAACATTCAGTACTTC	CASSMNGGLAKNIQYF
TRBV6-8	-	TRBJ2-2	13	-	TGTGCCAGTTGGGAGGACGGGACCGGGGAGCTGTTTTTT	CASWEDGTGELFF
TRBV9	-	TRBJ2-2	15	-	TGTGCCAGCAGCGTAGACAGTCCCAACACCGGGGAGCTGTTTTTT	CASSVDSPNTGELFF
TRBV12-5	-	TRBJ1-1	14	-	TGTGCTAGTGGCACACAGGCTATGAACACTGAAGCTTTCTTT	CASGTQAMNTEAFF
TRBV10-2	-	TRBJ1-1	14	-	TGCGCCAGCAGGGGGGGTTTTATGAACACTGAAGCTTTCTTT	CASRGGFMNTEAFF
TRBV29-1	-	TRBJ2-3	12	-	TGCAGCGTCCCCTGGGGCACAGATACGCAGTATTTT	CSVPWGTDTQYF
TRBV28	-	TRBJ2-3	16	-	TGTGCCAGCAGTCCCGTTCTAGCGATCCCCACAGATACGCAGTATTTT	CASSPVLAIPTDTQYF
TRBV29-1	-	TRBJ2-2	13	-	TGCAGCGTTGTGAGGGGAGGTACCGGGGAGCTGTTTTTT	CSVVRGGTGELFF
TRBV9	-	TRBJ2-3	12	-	TGTGCCAGCAGCCGATACACAGATACGCAGTATTTT	CASSRYTDTQYF
TRBV6-8	-	TRBJ2-3	16	-	TGTGCCAGCAGTGAGGGGGGGACGACCCGAGCGGGTACGCAGTATTTT	CASSEGGTTRAGTQYF
TRBV28	-	TRBJ2-1	16	TRBD2	TGTGCCAGCAGTCCCCCAGGAGCGGGGGCCTACAATGAGCAGTTCTTC	CASSPPGAGAYNEQFF
TRBV18	once	TRBJ1-2	12	-	TGTGCCAGCTCACGGGAGAGCTATGGCTACACCTTC	CASSRESYGYTF
TRBV6-8	-	TRBJ2-7	15	TRBD1	TGTGCCAGCAGGCTGACCGGGACAGACCATTACGAGCAGTACTTC	CASRLTGTDHYEQYF
TRBV7-5	-	TRBJ1-4	14	-	TGTGCCAGCAGCTTGTGGGGCCCCGATGAAAAACTGTTTTTT	CASSLWGPDEKLFF
TRBV6-8	few	TRBJ2-2	16	TRBD1	TGTGCCAGCAGTTACCCCGGACAGGACCCCACCGGGGAGCTGTTTTTT	CASSYPGQDPTGELFF
TRBV28	-	TRBJ1-1	16	TRBD1	TGTGCCAGCAGATATACCTCCGGGACAGGGAACACTGAAGCTTTCTTT	CASRYTSGTGNTEAFF
TRBV28	-	TRBJ1-1	16	-	TGTGCCAGCAGTTTAATAGCCGGGGGGTTGGACACTGAAGCTTTCTTT	CASSLIAGGLDTEAFF
TRBV19	-	TRBJ1-2	12	-	TGTGTTGGACCGGAGAGCAGGTATGGCTACACCTTC	CVGPESRYGYTF